The 9 T cell receptor beta chains below come from one sample, sequenced in a study of cytomegalovirus exposure and HLA in healthy donors. The PCR ran on 60 Vbeta and 13 Jbeta primers. Data came from immunoSEQ multiplex PCR; TCRdb stores just in-frame clones and leaves some out. This sample has around 120,000 clones, with 77% found just once. Sample: PBMCs. Receptor source: a man aged 45-65 years in good health and CMV-seropositive.

This chain uses TRBV28 with TRBJ1-3, with TRBD1 as a possible D gene (5 bases). Per germline, CDR1 MDHEN and CDR2 SYDVKM. V lost 5 bases to trimming and J lost 4 bases, with 12 bases between them. The CDR3 is 14 residues long. The CDR3 loop is CASSTGTRGNTIYF. The CDR3 DNA follows: TGTGCCAGCAGTACCGGGACTCGGGGAAACACCATATATTTT.

This clone was counted once. The rearrangement uses TRBV9 and TRBJ1-1; D not resolved. This CDR3 spans 14 amino acids. The germline V gene has CDR1 SGDLS and CDR2 YYNGEE. Trimming left V 2 bases short and J 2 bases short, with 10 bases between. CDR3 DNA sequence: TGTGCCAGCAGCGTGCGTGAGGGCAACACTGAAGCTTTCTTT. Protein: CASSVREGNTEAFF.

The V and J genes are TRBV2 and TRBJ2-7, with 9 bases matching TRBD1. V lost 5 bases to trimming and J lost 1 base; unmatched junction nucleotides: 6. Germline CDR1 is SNHLY and CDR2 is FYNNEI. The length of the CDR3 is 15 residues. The CDR3 DNA follows: TGTGCCAGCAGTACCGGGACAGGGCTTTCCTACGAGCAGTACTTC. This gives the protein CASSTGTGLSYEQYF.

The gene calls are TRBV7-3 and TRBJ2-1; TRBD2 matches at 16 bases. CDR3 size: 15 residues. In germline, CDR1 is SGHTA, CDR2 FQGTGA. V was clipped by 5 bases and J by 8 bases; unmatched bases: 3. The CDR3 here is CASSQGLAGGHEQFF. CDR3 in DNA: TGTGCCAGCAGCCAGGGACTAGCGGGGGGGCATGAGCAGTTCTTC.

The rearrangement uses TRBV2 and TRBJ1-2; the D gene is possibly TRBD1 (6 bases). The V end was cut by 3 bases, the J end by 2 bases, with 13 bases between. Germline CDR1 reads SNHLY; CDR2 reads FYNNEI. The CDR3 sequence is 15 residues long. The CDR3 reads CASSDSGQINYGYTF. The DNA for the CDR3 is TGTGCCAGCAGTGATTCAGGACAGATAAACTATGGCTACACCTTC.

The chain joins TRBV5-1 to TRBJ1-1; tentatively, D is TRBD1 (6 bases). The CDR3 runs to 15 residues. The germline V gene has CDR1 SGHRS and CDR2 YFSETQ. V lost 4 bases to trimming and J lost 1 base, with 14 bases between them. CDR3 region: CASSILDSKNTEAFF. The CDR3 DNA follows: TGCGCCAGCAGCATCCTGGACAGTAAGAACACTGAAGCTTTCTTT.

The V call is TRBV9, the J call TRBJ1-5; 8 nucleotides line up with TRBD1. Trimming took 3 bases from V and 4 from J; bases not matched to a gene: 12. Germline V gene lookup returns CDR1 SGDLS and CDR2 YYNGEE. This CDR3 has 17 residues. CDR3 bases: TGTGCCAGCAGCGCGGGCAGCGGACAGGGCCCAAATCAGCCCCAGCATTTT. It yields the protein CASSAGSGQGPNQPQHF.

The J gene is TRBJ1-1, the V gene TRBV5-5; 7 bases fit TRBD1. J lost 5 bases, V lost 4 bases, and 8 bases had no gene match. Germline loops: CDR1 SGHKS, CDR2 YYEKEE (reference sequence). This CDR3 has 14 residues. The CDR3: CASSQQGKKTEAFF. CDR3 nucleotide sequence: TGTGCCAGCAGCCAACAGGGGAAGAAAACTGAAGCTTTCTTT.

A note on this clone: Germline is not matched at one junction end, which may reflect a read error. The chain links TRBV29-1 to TRBJ2-5, with 11 bases lining up with TRBD2. Germline CDR1 is SQVTM and CDR2 is ANQGSEA. The CDR3 length is 15 residues. CDR3 amino acids: CSVEVSGGGQETQYF. The CDR3 nucleotides are TGCAGCGTCGAAGTTAGCGGGGGGGGACAAGAGACCCAGTACTTC.